The TCR beta chain described here comes from a study of shared clonotypes between healthy human individuals. Replicate PCRs from sorted subsets contained around 200 ng DNA, which is around 30,000 T cell genomes. Method: immunoSEQ multiplex PCR; TCRdb's copy keeps in-frame clones and lacks some. The table includes roughly 2 million clones, approximately 96% detected once. Study results and caveats: Only blood was sampled; tissue repertoires likely differ. The sharing of 5% to 6.5% of naive CD4 clonotypes was seen across a few donors.

As concerns this clone: The antigen is unknown.

Investigators divided CD4+ cells into CD45RA+ naive and CD45RA-negative memory subsets. This CDR3 is built from 15 residues. Trimming cost V 2 bases and J 0 bases, with 10 bases left between them. Germline values: CDR1 LNHDA, CDR2 SQIVND (reference sequence). Sequences were obtained from naive CD4+ T cells sorted from blood. Subset meaning: CD45RA+ positively selected. This clonotype was sampled from a man aged 18 to 30 in good health. This sequence joins TRBV19 and TRBJ1-2; maybe TRBD1 (6 bases). The CDR3 loop is CASSILGAANYGYTF. The CDR3 coding sequence is TGTGCCAGTAGTATATTGGGGGCAGCTAACTATGGCTACACCTTC.